This T cell receptor (beta chain) came from a study of control samples from healthy donors and cancer patients (TCRdb year 2020). This clone has just a few counts. No antigen is known for it. No base qualities exist here, and no much larger clone lies one base off it. The same CDR3 is also encoded by other DNA sequences in this sample. The library came from the immunoSEQ multiplex PCR assay. In TCRdb, the immuneACCESS table is reduced to in-frame sequences with V and J assigned. These tables do not hold every clone; where another copy was compared, an unresolved V gene accounts for under half, and the others remain unexplained. In all, the sample holds around 81,000 clones, and approximately 93% of those were seen once. The top ten hold roughly 1.5% of the sample. The receptor was isolated from a woman in her thirties in good health. The sequenced sample consisted of blood.

The CDR3 corresponds to CASSQDGETEAFF. In nucleotide form, the sequence is TGCGCCAGCAGCCAAGACGGGGAGACTGAAGCTTTCTTT. The sequence is built from TRBV4-1 and TRBJ1-1, with the D segment identity uncertain. Cut back by 0 bases and 5 bases, the V and J ends lie 7 bases apart. Taken from the germline V gene, the CDR1 and CDR2 loops are MGHRA and YSYEKL. There are 13 amino acids in the CDR3, from cysteine to phenylalanine inclusive. Left in the record is the CDR3 DNA by itself, 39 bases read in frame from the first base.